The 29 T cell receptor beta chains below all came from one sample that was sequenced in a study of regulatory T cells in long-lasting Graves disease. For TCR beta, libraries came from iRepertoire HTBI primers and Arm-PCR of CDR3 regions. TCRdb re-called the multiplex PCR reads with MiXCR, one entry per CDR3 protein. The data contain about 430,000 distinct CDR3 sequences, approximately 22% of them singletons. Time point in this sample: persistent/refractory GD, antithyroid drugs over 5 years with positive TRAb. PBMC-derived RNA was used for the TCR library. Source: peripheral blood mononuclear cells (PBMCs), taken when the disease was refractory, from a patient treated with antithyroid drugs. Receptors were obtained from a female donor with Graves disease.

On this clonotype itself: A read error is possible here, since a much larger clone lies one base away. CDR3 residues: CASRGTGRGYTF. CDR3 coding DNA: TGTGCCAGCAGGGGGACAGGGCGTGGCTACACCTTC. This sequence joins TRBV27 and TRBJ1-2; TRBD1 matches at 9 bases. From germline, CDR1 is MNHEY and CDR2 SMNVEV (reference sequence). Trimming took 6 bases from V and 7 from J; bases not matched to a gene: 3. This CDR3 comprises 12 residues.

The chain couples TRBV14 to TRBJ2-1; 10 bases line up with TRBD2. With V trimmed by 3 bases and J by 3 bases, 5 bases remained unmatched. CDR3 length equals 16 residues. Germline CDR1 reads SGHDN; CDR2 reads FVKESK. The CDR3 bases are TGTGCCAGCAGCCACAAGCGGGAGGGCCTCTACAATGAGCAGTTCTTC. It encodes CASSHKREGLYNEQFF.

Many counts were recorded for this clonotype. V usage is TRBV3-1 and J usage is TRBJ2-7; tentatively, D is TRBD2 (5 bases). The CDR3 totals 14 residues. V lost 4 bases, J lost 7 bases, and 17 bases lay in between. The germline CDR1 and CDR2 sequences are LGHDT and YNNKEL (reference sequence). As DNA, the CDR3 is TGTGCCAGCAGCCCTATCAACCTCGGCGGGGAGCAGTACTTC. It codes for CASSPINLGGEQYF.

This clonotype was counted ten times or more. V usage is TRBV29-1 and J usage is TRBJ2-7, with 9 bases fitting TRBD1. V was clipped by 6 bases and J by 4 bases; unmatched bases: 7. CDR1 is SQVTM and CDR2 is ANQGSEA in the germline V gene. CDR3 length: 13 residues. DNA of the CDR3: TGCAGCGTAACAGGGGGCGCGGAATACGAGCAGTACTTC. As protein: CSVTGGAEYEQYF.

This clonotype was seen once. V is TRBV13 and J is TRBJ1-5, with 9 positions matching TRBD1. The CDR3 runs to 16 residues. From germline, CDR1 is PRHDT and CDR2 FYEKMQ (reference sequence). The V gene end was trimmed by 2 bases and the J gene end by 1 base; junction bases not matched to a gene: 3. CDR3 sequence (DNA): TGTGCCAGCAGCTTAAACAGGGGGCAAAGCAATCAGCCCCAGCATTTT. Translation gives CASSLNRGQSNQPQHF.

This clonotype was counted at least ten times. The chain combines TRBV2 with TRBJ2-7; 9 nucleotides align to TRBD1. The germline V gene has CDR1 SNHLY and CDR2 FYNNEI. The CDR3 is made up of 14 amino acids. J lost 1 base, V lost 11 bases, and 9 bases had no gene match. In nucleotides, the CDR3 is TGTGCCGTCCCCCGGGACAGGGAGTCCTACGAGCAGTACTTC. Amino acid sequence: CAVPRDRESYEQYF.

This clonotype was seen many times. The rearrangement uses TRBV27 and TRBJ2-7, with 7 bases fitting TRBD1. The ends lost 5 bases at V and 3 bases at J; junction bases unmatched: 4. Per germline, CDR1 MNHEY and CDR2 SMNVEV (reference sequence). CDR3 length: 13 amino acids. The CDR3 sequence is CASSPNRGYEQYF. In nucleotides, the CDR3 is TGTGCCAGCAGTCCTAACAGGGGCTACGAGCAGTACTTC.

This chain connects TRBV7-9 to TRBJ2-2, with D hard to call. Trimming stripped 4 bases from V and 6 bases from J, with 12 bases between. This CDR3 comprises 14 residues. Germline CDR1 reads SEHNR; CDR2 reads FQNEAQ (reference sequence). The DNA for the CDR3 is TGTGCCAGCAGCTCCCCGCAGCCGGCCGGGGAGCTGTTTTTT. Translating it yields CASSSPQPAGELFF.

This clonotype has at least ten counts. J is TRBJ2-7 and V is TRBV28, with 9 bases aligning to TRBD2. V gave up 3 bases and J gave up 1 base; unmatched junction bases: 4. CDR1 MDHEN and CDR2 SYDVKM come from the germline V gene. The CDR3 contains 15 residues. This CDR3 reads CASSFSAGGSYEQYF. The CDR3 coding sequence is TGTGCCAGCAGTTTCTCTGCGGGGGGGTCCTACGAGCAGTACTTC. The complete variable domain, with remaining parts taken from reference TRBV28 and TRBJ2-7, reads DVKVTQSSRYLVKRTGEKVFLECVQDMDHENMFWYRQDPGLGLRLIYFSYDVKMKEKGDIPEGYSVSREKKERFSLILESASTNQTSMYLCASSFSAGGSYEQYFGPGTRLTVT.

This clonotype turned up a few times. The rearrangement uses TRBV20-1 and TRBJ2-2, with D possibly matching TRBD1 (6 bases). The V gene's germline CDR1 is DFQATT and CDR2 SNEGSKA (reference sequence). V was clipped by 6 bases and J by 0 bases, with 8 bases between them. The CDR3 totals 13 residues. The CDR3 nucleotides read TGCAGTGCAGGGACACCGAACACCGGGGAGCTGTTTTTT. This translates into CSAGTPNTGELFF.

This clonotype appeared a few times. The chain employs TRBV15 and TRBJ1-2; no definite D call. CDR1 is LNHNV, CDR2 YYDKDF, per germline (reference sequence). V was pared by 5 bases and J by 8 bases, with 9 bases between. The CDR3 loop spans 11 amino acids. The CDR3 region has the DNA TGTGCCACCAGCTCAGAGGGCGGCTACACCTTC. The encoded protein is CATSSEGGYTF.

There are a few counts of this clonotype. The gene calls are TRBV6-1 and TRBJ2-4; TRBD1 is a possible D gene (5 bases). Germline CDR1 is MNHNS and CDR2 is SASEGT. Trimming removed 6 bases at V and 14 bases at J, with 17 bases between. The CDR3 length is 12 residues. CDR3 sequence reads: CASRGNQGKEYF. The CDR3 DNA sequence: TGTGCCAGCAGGGGGAACCAGGGAAAGGAGTACTTC.

This clonotype was seen ten or more times. J is TRBJ2-7 and V is TRBV2; 12 nucleotides align to TRBD2. The J segment lost 1 base and the V segment lost 4 bases, leaving 20 bases of the junction unmatched. CDR1 is SNHLY, CDR2 FYNNEI, per germline. The CDR3 loop spans 21 amino acids. Here the CDR3 reads CASSVQTSGSNIPTQSYEQYF. In DNA form, the CDR3 reads TGTGCCAGCAGTGTACAGACTAGCGGGAGTAACATCCCGACCCAGTCCTACGAGCAGTACTTC.

This clonotype was picked up a small number of times. V gene TRBV5-1 combines with J gene TRBJ2-5; D gene uncertain. CDR1 SGHRS and CDR2 YFSETQ come from the germline V gene. V was trimmed by 0 bases and J by 1 base, leaving 7 bases between them. The CDR3 covers 14 residues. In nucleotides, the CDR3 is TGCGCCAGCAGCTTGGGACCGTCCCAAGAGACCCAGTACTTC. As protein: CASSLGPSQETQYF.

This chain connects TRBV20-1 to TRBJ2-2; a possible D gene is TRBD2 (6 bases). The CDR3 covers 14 residues. Trimming stripped 3 bases from V and 4 bases from J, with 12 bases between. Germline CDR1 DFQATT, CDR2 SNEGSKA (reference sequence). CDR3 protein: CSASSLATTGELFF. In DNA, the CDR3 is TGCAGTGCTAGTAGTCTAGCGACCACCGGGGAGCTGTTTTTT.

This clonotype turned up a few times. At one of its ends the junction is not consistent with the germline gene, which may arise from a read error. V usage is TRBV19 and J usage is TRBJ1-1, with D possibly being TRBD1 (6 bases). CDR1 is LNHDA and CDR2 is SQIVND in the germline V gene (reference sequence). CDR3 length equals 14 residues. The chain's CDR3 is CASSIGGLNTEAFF. The CDR3, as DNA: TGTGCCAGCAGTATCGGGGGGCTGAACACTGAAGCTTTCTTT. The full variable domain, its missing parts supplied by reference TRBV19 and TRBJ1-1, is DGGITQSPKYLFRKEGQNVTLSCEQNLNHDAMYWYRQDPGQGLRLIYYSQIVNDFQKGDIAEGYSVSREKKESFPLTVTSAQKNPTAFYLCASSIGGLNTEAFFGQGTRLTVV.

Notes on this clonotype: Possible read error: a much larger clone is one base away. This chain joins TRBV19 and TRBJ1-1, with unresolved D. This CDR3 contains 13 residues. The germline V gene has CDR1 LNHDA and CDR2 SQIVND (reference sequence). CDR3 in amino acids: CVSKRIMNTEAFF. For the CDR3, the DNA is TGTGTCAGTAAGAGAATCATGAACACTGAAGCTTTCTTT.

The gene calls are TRBV11-2 and TRBJ2-5; D is ambiguous. The CDR3 covers 13 residues. V shed 5 bases and J shed 4 bases, with 11 bases lying between them. The germline gives CDR1 SGHAT, CDR2 FQNNGV. CDR3 nucleotides: TGTGCCAGCAGCCCCCTAGTGCTAGAGACCCAGTACTTC. Amino acids: CASSPLVLETQYF.

The rearrangement uses TRBV27 and TRBJ1-6; D unclear. The germline gives CDR1 MNHEY, CDR2 SMNVEV (reference sequence). The CDR3 has 12 amino acids. This chain's CDR3 is CAVMGFGSPLHF. In nucleotides, the CDR3 is TGTGCAGTTATGGGATTTGGGTCACCCCTCCACTTT.

This clonotype was seen more than once but under ten times. This chain joins TRBV30 and TRBJ2-2, with D perhaps assigned TRBD1 or TRBD2 (5 bases each). CDR3 length: 17 amino acids. With 0 bases removed from V and 4 bases from J, the gap between germline ends came to 18 bases. Germline CDR1 GTSNPN, CDR2 SVGIG (reference sequence). CDR3 sequence reads: CAWSVLSRGSSTGELFF. The CDR3 nucleotides read TGTGCCTGGAGTGTACTATCGAGGGGATCAAGCACCGGGGAGCTGTTTTTT.

This clonotype has just a few counts. V usage is TRBV20-1 and J usage is TRBJ2-5, with D possibly being TRBD1 (7 bases). From germline, CDR1 is DFQATT and CDR2 SNEGSKA (reference sequence). This CDR3 spans 12 amino acids. V was shortened by 7 bases and J by 5 bases, with 14 bases between the two germline ends. The chain's CDR3 is CSGAGTDETQYF. The CDR3 nucleotides are TGCAGTGGGGCGGGGACAGACGAGACCCAGTACTTC.

Note on this clonotype: No conserved phenylalanine or tryptophan ends this CDR3, so it is likely a read error. The limits of the CDR3 on the DNA are not certain, so only TCRdb's listed CDR3 is given. The chain has TRBV3-1 and TRBJ2-5; the table's D gene call, TRBD1, was not cross checked with the DNA. The CDR3 comprises 14 residues, both ends counted. Germline V gene sequence: CDR1 LGHDT, CDR2 YNNKEL (reference sequence). CDR3 loop: CASSQAGQGRSPGL.

The chain couples TRBV29-1 to TRBJ2-2; D uncertain. This CDR3 region has 13 residues. CDR1 SQVTM and CDR2 ANQGSEA come from the germline V gene. Trimming left V 5 bases short and J 7 bases short, with 14 bases between. The CDR3 spells CSVFGLGYGELFF. In DNA form, the CDR3 reads TGCAGCGTTTTTGGTCTGGGGTACGGGGAGCTGTTTTTT.

The chain has TRBV20-1 and TRBJ2-7; D is ambiguous. Per germline, CDR1 DFQATT and CDR2 SNEGSKA (reference sequence). The CDR3 spans 14 residues. The CDR3 bases are TGCAGGCAGAACGGCCGATCGTCTAGGTACGAGCAGTACTTC. Protein sequence: CRQNGRSSRYEQYF.

In its sample, this clonotype was seen a few times. The rearrangement links TRBV5-1 to TRBJ2-2; D may correspond to TRBD1 or TRBD2 (6 bases each). CDR3 length equals 15 residues. Deletions cut 2 bases from V and 7 bases from J, with 15 bases between. CDR1 and CDR2 (germline): SGHRS, YFSETQ. The CDR3 bases are TGCGCCAGCAGCTTAGGGGGGCTCGTTGACGGGGAGCTGTTTTTT. Translating it yields CASSLGGLVDGELFF.

This clonotype appeared many times. V is TRBV6-1 and J is TRBJ1-5; D is undetermined. The CDR3 has 12 residues. Germline values: CDR1 MNHNS, CDR2 SASEGT. The V and J ends lost 9 bases and 4 bases respectively, with 10 bases between them. CDR3 sequence: CASGELNQPQHF. CDR3 bases: TGTGCCAGTGGAGAATTAAATCAGCCCCAGCATTTT.

This clonotype has a count of ten or more. The V and J genes are TRBV3-1 and TRBJ1-2; possibly TRBD1 for D (5 bases). The germline V gene has CDR1 LGHDT and CDR2 YNNKEL (reference sequence). The CDR3 is 14 residues long. With 4 bases removed from V and 8 bases from J, the gap between germline ends came to 17 bases. The CDR3 DNA sequence: TGTGCCAGCAGCCCCCCCCGGCAAGGGGCCGGCTACACCTTC. As protein: CASSPPRQGAGYTF.

This clonotype was found many times. V and J are TRBV28 and TRBJ1-4; TRBD1 might be the D (5 bases). The CDR3 covers 12 residues. Per germline, CDR1 MDHEN and CDR2 SYDVKM. Trimming pared 3 bases from V and 17 bases from J, leaving 16 bases between. CDR3 amino acids: CASSFGVTGVFF. The CDR3 coding sequence is TGTGCCAGCAGTTTCGGTGTTACGGGGGTTTTTTTT.

In its sample, this clonotype was seen many times. The chain uses TRBV28 and TRBJ2-7, with D perhaps given as TRBD1 or TRBD2 (6 bases each). The CDR3 runs to 15 residues. The germline CDR1 and CDR2 sequences are MDHEN and SYDVKM. V was trimmed by 3 bases and J by 2 bases, leaving 14 bases between them. CDR3 residues: CASSLGGGNPYEQYF. The CDR3 coding sequence is TGTGCCAGCAGTTTGGGGGGCGGGAACCCCTACGAGCAGTACTTC.